This section outlines one TCR beta chain sequence together with its context. Its target is not known. This entry comes from a study of cytomegalovirus exposure and HLA in healthy donors. Study observations and caveats: Presence/absence comparisons presumed near-even sequencing depth among donors. A cluster of highly shared sequence variants was likely a sequencing artifact. A reported reduction in N-insertions relative to the approximately 690-donor mean was seen in an Asian-associated ancestry cluster in a later analysis.

PCR employed 60 Vbeta and 13 Jbeta primers. TCRdb's copy holds only in-frame clones and misses some; the assay was immunoSEQ multiplex PCR. The sample holds about 150,000 clones, roughly 80% seen once. The specimen sequenced was PBMCs. The source of this sequence is a man aged 45-65 years in good health and CMV-seropositive.

CDR3 bases: TGCGCCAGCAGCCAAGGGACAGGGGGACGGGAGACCCAGTACTTC. It yields the protein CASSQGTGGRETQYF. This rearrangement joins TRBV4-1 to TRBJ2-5; 10 bases map to TRBD1. In germline, CDR1 is MGHRA, CDR2 YSYEKL. The CDR3 consists of 15 residues. V shed 1 base and J 5 bases; nucleotides not matched to a gene: 4.